This paragraph covers one T cell receptor beta chain sequence. Its antigen remains unidentified. Each of the patients experienced relapse following autologous stem cell transplantation, and their brentuximab vedotin exposure differed. The source of the sample is a study of PD-1 blockade in classical Hodgkin lymphoma. General observations from the study: Exclusion removed patients who began nivolumab under 1 year after ASCT.

Some clones are missing from TCRdb's copy, which holds only in-frame ones; the method was immunoSEQ multiplex PCR. The table records tens of thousands of clones, 80% to 90% of them present only once. This specimen was peripheral blood mononuclear cells (PBMCs), taken at baseline. This clonotype originated in a human donor with classical Hodgkin lymphoma.

The CDR3 spells CASSLSSGESTTTQYF. The CDR3 nucleotides read TGTGCCAGCAGTTTATCCTCGGGAGAATCTACGACTACGCAGTATTTT. This chain connects TRBV27 to TRBJ2-3, with D perhaps matching TRBD2 (6 bases). This CDR3 spans 16 amino acids. CDR1 is MNHEY, CDR2 SMNVEV, per germline (reference sequence). The V end lost 0 bases, the J end lost 8 bases, and 18 bases lay between the germline ends.